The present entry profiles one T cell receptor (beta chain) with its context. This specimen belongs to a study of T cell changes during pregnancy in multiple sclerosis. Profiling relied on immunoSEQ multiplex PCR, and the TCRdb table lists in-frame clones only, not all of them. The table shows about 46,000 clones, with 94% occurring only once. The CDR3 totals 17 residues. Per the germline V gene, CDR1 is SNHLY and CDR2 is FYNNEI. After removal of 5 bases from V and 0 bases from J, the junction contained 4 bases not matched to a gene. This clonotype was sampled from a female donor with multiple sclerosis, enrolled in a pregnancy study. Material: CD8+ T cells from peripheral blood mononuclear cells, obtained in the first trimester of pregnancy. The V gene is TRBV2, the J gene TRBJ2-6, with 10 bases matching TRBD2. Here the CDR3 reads CASSSLAGSSGANVLTF. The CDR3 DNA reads TGTGCCAGCAGTTCACTAGCGGGATCCTCTGGGGCCAACGTCCTGACTTTC.